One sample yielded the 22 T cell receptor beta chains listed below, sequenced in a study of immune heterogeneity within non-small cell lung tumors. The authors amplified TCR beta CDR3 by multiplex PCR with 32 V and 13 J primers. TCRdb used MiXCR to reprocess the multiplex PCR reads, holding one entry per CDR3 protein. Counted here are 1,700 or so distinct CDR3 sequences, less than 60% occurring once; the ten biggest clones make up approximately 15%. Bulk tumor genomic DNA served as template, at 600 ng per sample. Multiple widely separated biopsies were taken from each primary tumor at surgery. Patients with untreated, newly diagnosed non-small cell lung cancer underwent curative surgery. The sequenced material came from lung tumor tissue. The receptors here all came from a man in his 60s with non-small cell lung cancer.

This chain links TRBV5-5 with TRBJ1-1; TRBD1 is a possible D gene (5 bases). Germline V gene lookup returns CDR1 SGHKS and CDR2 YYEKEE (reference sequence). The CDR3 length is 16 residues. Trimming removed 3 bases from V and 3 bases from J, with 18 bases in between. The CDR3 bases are TGTGCCAGCAGCTCCCGGGACCAGACTAGGTACACTGAAGCTTTCTTT. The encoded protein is CASSSRDQTRYTEAFF.

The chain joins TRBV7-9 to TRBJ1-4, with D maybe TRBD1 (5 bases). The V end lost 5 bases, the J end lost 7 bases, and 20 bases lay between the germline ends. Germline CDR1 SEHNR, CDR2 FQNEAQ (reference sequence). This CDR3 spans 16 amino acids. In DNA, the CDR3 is TGTGCCAGCAGCCCCGCTGGGGGGGGGATTGGTGAAAAACTGTTTTTT. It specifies CASSPAGGGIGEKLFF.

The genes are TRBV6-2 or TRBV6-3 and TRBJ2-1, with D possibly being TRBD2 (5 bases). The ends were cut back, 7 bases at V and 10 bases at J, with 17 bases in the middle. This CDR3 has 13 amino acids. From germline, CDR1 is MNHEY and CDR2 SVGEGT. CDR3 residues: CASTTLAFGEQFF. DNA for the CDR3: TGTGCCAGCACGACCCTAGCCTTCGGCGAGCAGTTCTTC.

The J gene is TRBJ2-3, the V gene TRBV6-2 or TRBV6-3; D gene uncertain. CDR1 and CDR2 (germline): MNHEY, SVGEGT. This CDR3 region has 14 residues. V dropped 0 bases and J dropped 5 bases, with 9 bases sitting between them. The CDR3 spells CASSYSLDVDTQYF. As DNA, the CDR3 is TGTGCCAGCAGTTACTCGCTAGATGTAGATACGCAGTATTTT.

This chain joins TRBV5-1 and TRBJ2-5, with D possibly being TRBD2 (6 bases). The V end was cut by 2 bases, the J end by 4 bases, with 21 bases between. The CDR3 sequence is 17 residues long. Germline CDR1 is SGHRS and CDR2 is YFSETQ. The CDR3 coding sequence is TGCGCCAGCAGCTTTTCCCTCCTAGCGCCTCGTGGAGAGACCCAGTACTTC. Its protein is CASSFSLLAPRGETQYF.

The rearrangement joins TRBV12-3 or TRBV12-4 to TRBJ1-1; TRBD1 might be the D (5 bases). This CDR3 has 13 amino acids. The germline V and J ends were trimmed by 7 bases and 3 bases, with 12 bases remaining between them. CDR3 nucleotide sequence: TGTGCCAGCACCTTCTTCAGGGACACTGAAGCTTTCTTT. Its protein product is CASTFFRDTEAFF.

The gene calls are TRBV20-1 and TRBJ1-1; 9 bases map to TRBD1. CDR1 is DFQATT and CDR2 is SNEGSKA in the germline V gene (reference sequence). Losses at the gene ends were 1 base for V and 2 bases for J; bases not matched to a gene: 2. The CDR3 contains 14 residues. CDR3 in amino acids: CSARGDRANTEAFF. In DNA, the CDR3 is TGCAGTGCTAGAGGGGACAGGGCTAACACTGAAGCTTTCTTT.

CDR3 nucleotide sequence: TGTGCCAGTAGTATGACGGGACAGGGGGTCAATCAGCCCCAGCATTTT. It encodes CASSMTGQGVNQPQHF. The chain carries TRBV19 and TRBJ1-5; 11 positions agree with TRBD1. Germline loops: CDR1 LNHDA, CDR2 SQIVND (reference sequence). The CDR3 length is 16 residues. After removal of 3 bases from V and 3 bases from J, the junction contained 4 bases not matched to a gene.

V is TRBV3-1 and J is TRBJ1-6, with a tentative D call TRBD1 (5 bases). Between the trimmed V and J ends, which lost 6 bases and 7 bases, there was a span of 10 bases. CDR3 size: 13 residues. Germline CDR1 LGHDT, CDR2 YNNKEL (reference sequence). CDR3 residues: CASRRDENSPLHF. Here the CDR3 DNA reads TGTGCCAGCAGGCGGGACGAGAATTCACCCCTCCACTTT.

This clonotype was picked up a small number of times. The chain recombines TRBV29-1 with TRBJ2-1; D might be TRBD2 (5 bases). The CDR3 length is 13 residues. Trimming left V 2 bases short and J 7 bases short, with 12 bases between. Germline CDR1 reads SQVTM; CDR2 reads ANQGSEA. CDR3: CSVEPTSKNEQFF. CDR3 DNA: TGCAGCGTTGAACCCACTAGTAAAAATGAGCAGTTCTTC.

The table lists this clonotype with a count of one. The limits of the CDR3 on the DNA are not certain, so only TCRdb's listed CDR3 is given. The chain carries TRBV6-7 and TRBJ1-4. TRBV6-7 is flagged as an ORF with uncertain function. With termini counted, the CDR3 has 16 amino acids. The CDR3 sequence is CASSTRRGQLMKNCFF.

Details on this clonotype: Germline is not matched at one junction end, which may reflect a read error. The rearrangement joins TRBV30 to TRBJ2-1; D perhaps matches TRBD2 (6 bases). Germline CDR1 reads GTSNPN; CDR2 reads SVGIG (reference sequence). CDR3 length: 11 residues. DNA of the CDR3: TGCACCTCCGGGAGTTACAATGAGCAGTTCTTC. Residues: CTSGSYNEQFF.

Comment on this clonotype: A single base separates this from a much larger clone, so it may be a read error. The CDR3 spells CASTQDPQGARGYTF. In DNA form, the CDR3 reads TGTGCCAGCACCCAAGATCCTCAGGGGGCGCGGGGCTACACCTTC. The chain is built from TRBV3-1 and TRBJ1-2; 8 nucleotides line up with TRBD1. This CDR3 spans 15 amino acids. Germline CDR1 and CDR2: LGHDT and YNNKEL (reference sequence).

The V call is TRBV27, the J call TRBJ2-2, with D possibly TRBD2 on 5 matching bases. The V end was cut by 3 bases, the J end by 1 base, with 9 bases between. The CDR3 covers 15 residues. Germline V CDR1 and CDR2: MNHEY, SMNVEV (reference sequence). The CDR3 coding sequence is TGTGCCAGCAGTTTCATAGCGCAGAACACCGGGGAGCTGTTTTTT. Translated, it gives CASSFIAQNTGELFF.

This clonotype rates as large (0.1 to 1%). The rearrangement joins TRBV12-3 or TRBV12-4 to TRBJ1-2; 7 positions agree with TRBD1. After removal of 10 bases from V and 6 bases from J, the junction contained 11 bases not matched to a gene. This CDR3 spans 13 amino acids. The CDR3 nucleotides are TGTGCCACGCAGGGGGGGTCGTTTGATGGCTACACCTTC. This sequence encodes CATQGGSFDGYTF.

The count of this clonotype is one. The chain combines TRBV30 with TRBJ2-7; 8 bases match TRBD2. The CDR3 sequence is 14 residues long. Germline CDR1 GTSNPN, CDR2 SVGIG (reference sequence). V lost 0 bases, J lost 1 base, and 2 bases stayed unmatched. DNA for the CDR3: TGTGCCTGGAGTGTAGCGGGAGAGTCCTACGAGCAGTACTTC. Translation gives CAWSVAGESYEQYF. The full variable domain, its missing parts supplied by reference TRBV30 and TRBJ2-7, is SQTIHQWPATLVQPVGSPLSLECTVEGTSNPNLYWYRQAAGRGLQLLFYSVGIGQISSEVPQNLSASRPQDRQFILSSKKLLLSDSGFYLCAWSVAGESYEQYFGPGTRLTVT.

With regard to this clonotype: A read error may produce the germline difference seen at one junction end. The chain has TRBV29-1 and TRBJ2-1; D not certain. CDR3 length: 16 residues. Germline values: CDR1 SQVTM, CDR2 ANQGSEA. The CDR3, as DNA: TGCAGCCTTGACTCGGTTGAGGCTAGCTCCTACAATGAGCAGTTCTTC. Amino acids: CSLDSVEASSYNEQFF.

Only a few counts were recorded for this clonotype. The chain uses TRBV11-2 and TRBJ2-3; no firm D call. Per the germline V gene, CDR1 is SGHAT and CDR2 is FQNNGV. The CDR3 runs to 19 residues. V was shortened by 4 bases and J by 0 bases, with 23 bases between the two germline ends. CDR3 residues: CASSSPDSVRVTSTDTQYF. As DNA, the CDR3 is TGTGCCAGCAGCTCCCCCGACTCCGTCCGGGTAACTAGCACAGATACGCAGTATTTT.

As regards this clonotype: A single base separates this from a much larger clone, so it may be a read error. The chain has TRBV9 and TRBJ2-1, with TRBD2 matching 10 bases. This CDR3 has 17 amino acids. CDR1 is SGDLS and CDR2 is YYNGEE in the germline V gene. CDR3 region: CARSGGGWEREGGEQFF. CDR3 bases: TGTGCCAGAAGCGGAGGTGGTTGGGAGCGGGAGGGCGGTGAGCAGTTCTTC.

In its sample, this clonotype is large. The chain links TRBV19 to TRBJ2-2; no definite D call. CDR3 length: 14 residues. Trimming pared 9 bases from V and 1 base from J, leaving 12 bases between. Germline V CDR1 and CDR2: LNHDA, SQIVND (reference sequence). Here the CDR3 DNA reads TGTGCCAGGCCCCCACTTGTGAACACCGGGGAGCTGTTTTTT. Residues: CARPPLVNTGELFF.

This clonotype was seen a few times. CDR3 protein: CAWSVTTQGEKLFF. DNA of the CDR3: TGTGCCTGGAGCGTCACTACCCAAGGGGAAAAACTGTTTTTT. This chain uses TRBV30 with TRBJ1-4; D call uncertain. The V gene lost 3 bases and the J gene lost 8 bases, with 16 bases spanning the gap. The CDR3 extends over 14 amino acids. Germline V CDR1 and CDR2: GTSNPN, SVGIG (reference sequence).

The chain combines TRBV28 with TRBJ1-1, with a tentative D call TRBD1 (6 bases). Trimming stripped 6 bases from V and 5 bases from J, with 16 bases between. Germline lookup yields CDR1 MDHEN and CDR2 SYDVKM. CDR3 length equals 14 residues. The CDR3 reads CASRETGLGTEAFF. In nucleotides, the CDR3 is TGTGCCAGCAGAGAGACAGGTTTAGGGACTGAAGCTTTCTTT.